This T cell receptor beta chain was recorded in a study of PD-1 blockade in mismatch repair-deficient tumors (dated by TCRdb to about 2017). Broadly, across the study: Between late 2013 and September 2016, the trial enrolled around 91 consecutive patients with about twelve mismatch repair-deficient cancer types, every one of whom had been previously treated and was progressing. Tumor-associated T cell clones in the peripheral blood of patients responding to PD-1 blockade were tracked using deep sequencing of TCR CDR3 regions.

For every enrolled patient, mismatch repair deficiency was confirmed by either polymerase chain reaction or immunohistochemistry. TCR sequencing was carried out for three patients who responded to pembrolizumab therapy. The phase II trial prospectively evaluated PD-1 blockade with pembrolizumab in advanced mismatch repair-deficient cancers, independent of tissue of origin. Peripheral blood T cell samples were serially collected before and at multiple times after PD-1 blockade was started. Blood sampling time points were reported as weeks after the first dose of pembrolizumab. The method behind the library was the immunoSEQ multiplex PCR assay. Drawn from immuneACCESS, this table holds only the in-frame rearrangements with V and J called that TCRdb kept. Clones are partly lost; checked studies trace under half to an unresolved V gene and leave the rest unexplained. Within this sample are under 75,000 clones, with around 88% of them counted one time only. Approximately 15% of the sample is taken by the ten largest.

The CDR3 covers 15 residues, taking in both the cysteine and the phenylalanine. Only the CDR3 region is kept as DNA, spanning 45 bases read in frame from base 1. V lost 1 base and J lost 2 bases; the stretch between them is 11 bases long. CDR1 and CDR2 are drawn from the germline V gene (reference sequence): SEHNR, FQNEAQ. Findings and caveats that apply to the study as a whole: Rapid expansion after pembrolizumab followed by contraction, generally before radiologic responses, was shown by tumor-resident clones, which were often undetectable in blood before treatment.

About this clone itself: The antigen this receptor binds is unknown. Base qualities are not provided; no much larger clone lies one nucleotide away.

The chain couples TRBV7-9 to TRBJ1-2, with TRBD1 tentatively as D gene (6 bases match). This clonotype was obtained from an adult with mismatch repair-deficient cancer. This material consisted of peripheral blood, taken 52 weeks after starting pembrolizumab. The DNA sequence is as follows: TGTGCCAGCAGCTTAGAGCGGGACAAAAACTATGGCTACACCTTC. It encodes CASSLERDKNYGYTF.